Listed below are T cell receptor beta chains from one sample, sequenced in a study of OX40 agonist ivuxolimab in advanced cancers. Sequencing was performed with immunoSEQ multiplex PCR; in TCRdb, only in-frame clones are kept and a portion is missing. The profile covers about 56,000 clones, with 65% to 85% appearing a single time and 2.5% to 3.5% taken by the ten largest. The input for sequencing was CD4+ or CD8+ T cells sorted from blood, taken in a trial of the OX40 agonist ivuxolimab. These receptors originate from an adult with an advanced solid tumor such as melanoma, head and neck, liver or kidney cancer. Each CDR3 is given with its conserved first and last residue. D genes are given only for firm matches. Clone sizes are given selectively: once, few, many, or a class where the clone is expanded.

v_gene	abundance	d_gene	j_gene	CDR3nt	CDR3aa
TRBV18	.	TRBD1	TRBJ1-1	TGTGCCAGCTCGCGACTGGAGACAGGGGGCCATAGTTACACTGAAGCTTTCTTT	CASSRLETGGHSYTEAFF
TRBV4-1	.	.	TRBJ2-5	TGCGCCAGCAGCCAGGGCAGAACCGAGTACCAAGAGACCCAGTACTTC	CASSQGRTEYQETQYF
TRBV10-3	.	.	TRBJ1-5	TGTGCCATCAGTGAAGGGGCAGGTCTCGGCCAGCCCCAGCATTTT	CAISEGAGLGQPQHF
TRBV5-1	.	.	TRBJ2-7	TGCGCCAGCAGCTTGGGGGGTGGTGGTAACGAGCAGTACTTC	CASSLGGGGNEQYF
TRBV7-2	.	TRBD1	TRBJ1-1	TGTGCCAGCAGCCGCCGGCAGGGGGCGCAAGCTTTCTTT	CASSRRQGAQAFF
TRBV9	.	TRBD1	TRBJ2-7	TGTGCCAGCAGCGTAGGACAGGGGGGGTTTGACGAGCAGTACTTC	CASSVGQGGFDEQYF
TRBV9	.	.	TRBJ2-1	TGTGCCAGCAGCGTAGGACGACAAATAAGTTCCTACAATGAGCAGTTCTTC	CASSVGRQISSYNEQFF
TRBV11-2	.	.	TRBJ2-1	TGTGCCAGCAGAAAAATAAGCGGAGGGGGGGGCAATGAGCAGTTCTTC	CASRKISGGGGNEQFF
TRBV6-1	.	.	TRBJ1-2	TGTGCCAGCAGTGATGGGCAACCCTTGGATGGCTACACCTTC	CASSDGQPLDGYTF
TRBV6-1	few	TRBD1	TRBJ2-3	TGTGCCAGCAGCGTTGACAGGGGCGGCACAGATACGCAGTATTTT	CASSVDRGGTDTQYF
TRBV5-6	.	.	TRBJ2-7	TGTGCCAGCAGCCCATCTCAGTCCTACGAGCAGTACTTC	CASSPSQSYEQYF
TRBV19	.	.	TRBJ1-1	TGTGCCAGTAGTATGAAGGACAGCTCCACTGAAGCTTTCTTT	CASSMKDSSTEAFF
TRBV18	.	.	TRBJ1-1	TGTGCCAGCTCCCCTACCGGCGTAGTCATGAACACTGAAGCTTTCTTT	CASSPTGVVMNTEAFF
TRBV27	.	.	TRBJ2-7	TGTGCCAGCAGTTTCTTGTCGAGGGGCTACGAGCAGTACTTC	CASSFLSRGYEQYF
TRBV7-9	once	TRBD1	TRBJ1-2	TGTGCCAGCAGCTTCGGGACAGGGGTCAATGGCTACACCTTC	CASSFGTGVNGYTF
TRBV5-5	.	TRBD1	TRBJ1-5	TGTGCCAGCAGCCTCACAGGGGGCGACAATCAGCCCCAGCATTTT	CASSLTGGDNQPQHF
TRBV7-9	.	.	TRBJ1-5	TGTGCCAGCAGCCCCGTGTCAACGGGCAATCAGCCCCAGCATTTT	CASSPVSTGNQPQHF
TRBV6-1	.	.	TRBJ1-5	TGTGCCAGCAGTGCCGGGGGCTGGAGTAGCAATCAGCCCCAGCATTTT	CASSAGGWSSNQPQHF
TRBV7-8	.	.	TRBJ1-4	TGTGCCAGCAGCTTATTGGGGGTAACTAATGAAAAACTGTTTTTT	CASSLLGVTNEKLFF
TRBV6-1	once	.	TRBJ2-5	TGTGCCAGCAGTGTCGAAGAGACCCAGTACTTC	CASSVEETQYF
TRBV7-3	.	TRBD2	TRBJ2-7	TGTGCCAGCAGCGCGCCGATAGGGACTAGCGGGAGAGAAATGAGCGAGCAGTACTTC	CASSAPIGTSGREMSEQYF
TRBV12-5	once	TRBD1	TRBJ1-1	TGTGCTAGTGGTTTGGGACCGTCAGGGGGGATGAACACTGAAGCTTTCTTT	CASGLGPSGGMNTEAFF
TRBV7-2	.	.	TRBJ1-6	TGTGCCAGCAGCTTGACAGAAAATTCACCCCTCCACTTT	CASSLTENSPLHF
TRBV7-9	.	TRBD1	TRBJ1-4	TGTGCCAGCAGCTTTTCGACAGGGGGCGAAAAACTGTTTTTT	CASSFSTGGEKLFF
TRBV19	once	.	TRBJ1-2	TGTGCCAGTAGTGAAAAGGCAGAAAACTATGGCTACACCTTC	CASSEKAENYGYTF
TRBV6-5	once	.	TRBJ2-7	TGTGCCAGCAGTGGAATCCCGACCTACGAGCAGTACTTC	CASSGIPTYEQYF
TRBV6-1	.	TRBD1	TRBJ2-1	TGTGCCAGCAGTGAAGAAGGGGGCGAGCGTCTCAGCTACAATGAGCAGTTCTTC	CASSEEGGERLSYNEQFF
TRBV11-3	.	TRBD2	TRBJ2-3	TGTGCCAGCATCCTTTCCGTAGCGGGCTGCACAGATACGCAGTATTTT	CASILSVAGCTDTQYF
TRBV6-5	.	.	TRBJ1-1	TGTGCCAGCAGTTACTCTGCGGACACTGAAGCTTTCTTT	CASSYSADTEAFF
TRBV30	.	.	TRBJ2-1	TGTGCCTGGGGGAATGGTGGCAGCGGCTCCTACAATGAGCAGTTCTTC	CAWGNGGSGSYNEQFF
TRBV4-2	once	TRBD2	TRBJ2-4	TGTGCCAGCAGCCCTATCGGGACTAGCGGGAGCTCTAACATTCAGTACTTC	CASSPIGTSGSSNIQYF
TRBV11-1	.	TRBD1	TRBJ1-1	TGTGCCAGCAGCTTGGCCCTCGGGACAGGCCAGAACACTGAAGCTTTCTTT	CASSLALGTGQNTEAFF
TRBV5-1	.	TRBD2	TRBJ2-1	TGCGCCAGCAGCCAGTCAGGAGCTAGCGGACTGTACAGGGAGCAGTTCTTC	CASSQSGASGLYREQFF
TRBV6-1	.	.	TRBJ2-1	TGTGCCAGCAGTGACGACGGCAGGAGAACCTACAATGAGCAGTTCTTC	CASSDDGRRTYNEQFF
TRBV5-4	.	TRBD2	TRBJ2-7	TGTGCCAGCAGCTGGAAGGTGGGACTAGCGGGTGTCTCCTCCTACGAGCAGTACTTC	CASSWKVGLAGVSSYEQYF
TRBV11-2	.	.	TRBJ2-3	TGTGCCAGCAGCTTAGATTTACGTAGCACAGATACGCAGTATTTT	CASSLDLRSTDTQYF
TRBV6-5	.	.	TRBJ2-5	TGTGCCAGCAGTTACCGAGGAGTTCAAGAGACCCAGTACTTC	CASSYRGVQETQYF
TRBV27	.	.	TRBJ2-5	TGTGCCAGCAGTTTCAGGGGAGCCAGAGAGACCCAGTACTTC	CASSFRGARETQYF
TRBV5-6	.	.	TRBJ1-2	TGTGCCAGCAGCAAGGTTAGGGTTGGCTACACCTTC	CASSKVRVGYTF
TRBV7-2	.	TRBD1	TRBJ2-7	TGTGCCAGCAGCTCTCAGGGGGCCTACGAGCAGTACTTC	CASSSQGAYEQYF
TRBV6-1	few	TRBD2	TRBJ2-7	TGTGCCAGCAGTGGACTAGCAGGGTCGGGCGAGCAGTACTTC	CASSGLAGSGEQYF
TRBV6-1	few	.	TRBJ1-2	TGTGCCAGCAGTGAAGGTTGGGGGGGCTACACCTTC	CASSEGWGGYTF
TRBV7-2	.	.	TRBJ2-6	TGTGCCAGCAGCATGTACAGATCCGGGGCCAACGTCCTGACTTTC	CASSMYRSGANVLTF
TRBV7-9	.	.	TRBJ2-5	TGTGCCAGCAGCTTACTGAGGGAGACCCAGTACTTC	CASSLLRETQYF
TRBV5-4	.	TRBD2	TRBJ2-7	TGTGCCAGCAGCTCGGGCCGGGGACTAGGGACACACGAGCAGTACTTC	CASSSGRGLGTHEQYF
TRBV19	.	.	TRBJ1-6	TGTGCCAGTAGTCCCCGCGACCGCCGGGATTCACCCCTCCACTTT	CASSPRDRRDSPLHF
TRBV5-4	.	.	TRBJ2-7	TGTGCCAGCAGCTTGGCTTACTCCTACGAGCAGTACTTC	CASSLAYSYEQYF
TRBV7-9	.	.	TRBJ1-1	TGTGCCAGCAGCTTATCGGGGTTTGAAGCTTTCTTT	CASSLSGFEAFF